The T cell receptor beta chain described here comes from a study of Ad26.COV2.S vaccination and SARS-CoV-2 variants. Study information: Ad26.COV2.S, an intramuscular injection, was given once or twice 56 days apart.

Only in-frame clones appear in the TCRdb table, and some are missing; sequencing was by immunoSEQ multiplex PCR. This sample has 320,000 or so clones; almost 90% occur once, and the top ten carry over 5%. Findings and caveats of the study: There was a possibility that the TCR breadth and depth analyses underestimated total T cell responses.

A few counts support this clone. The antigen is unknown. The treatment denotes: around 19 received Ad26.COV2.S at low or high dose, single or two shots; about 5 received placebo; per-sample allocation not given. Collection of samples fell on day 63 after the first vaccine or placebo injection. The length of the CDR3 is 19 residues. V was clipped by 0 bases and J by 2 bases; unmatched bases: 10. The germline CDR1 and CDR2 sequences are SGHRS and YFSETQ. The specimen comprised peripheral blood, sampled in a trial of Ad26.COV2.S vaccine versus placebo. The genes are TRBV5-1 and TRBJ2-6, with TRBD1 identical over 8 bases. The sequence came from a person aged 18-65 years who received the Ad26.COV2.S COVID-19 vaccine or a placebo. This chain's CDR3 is CASSLETTGEWAGANVLTF. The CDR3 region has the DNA TGCGCCAGCAGCTTGGAGACGACAGGGGAATGGGCTGGGGCCAACGTCCTGACTTTC.